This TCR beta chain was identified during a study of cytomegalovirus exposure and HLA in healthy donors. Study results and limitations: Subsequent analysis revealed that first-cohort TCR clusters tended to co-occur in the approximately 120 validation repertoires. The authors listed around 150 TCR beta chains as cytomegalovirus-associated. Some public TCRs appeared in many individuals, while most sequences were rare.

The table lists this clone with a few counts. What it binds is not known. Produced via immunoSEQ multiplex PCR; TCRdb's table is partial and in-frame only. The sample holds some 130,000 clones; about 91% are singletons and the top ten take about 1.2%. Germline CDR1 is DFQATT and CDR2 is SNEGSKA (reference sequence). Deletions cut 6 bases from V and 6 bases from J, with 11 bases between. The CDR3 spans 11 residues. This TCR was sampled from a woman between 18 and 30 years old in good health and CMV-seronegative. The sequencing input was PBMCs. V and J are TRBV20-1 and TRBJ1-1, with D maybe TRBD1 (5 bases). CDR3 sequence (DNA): TGCAGTGCCTGGGGCTACCCTGAAGCTTTCTTT. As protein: CSAWGYPEAFF.